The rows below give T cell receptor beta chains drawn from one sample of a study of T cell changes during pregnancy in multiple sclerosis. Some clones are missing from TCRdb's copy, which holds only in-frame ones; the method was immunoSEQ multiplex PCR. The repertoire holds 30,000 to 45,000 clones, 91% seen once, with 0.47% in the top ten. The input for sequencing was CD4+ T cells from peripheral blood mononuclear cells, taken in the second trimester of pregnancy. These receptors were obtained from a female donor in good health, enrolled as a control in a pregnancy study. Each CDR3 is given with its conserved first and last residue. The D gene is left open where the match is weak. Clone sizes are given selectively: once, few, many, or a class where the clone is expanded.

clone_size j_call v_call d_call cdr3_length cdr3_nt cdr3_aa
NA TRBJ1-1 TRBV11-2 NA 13 TGTGCCAGCAGCTCAAACAGGGCGGGTGAAGCTTTCTTT CASSSNRAGEAFF
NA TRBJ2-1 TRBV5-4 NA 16 TGTGCCAGCAGCGGTGAGACTAGATTATCCTACAATGAGCAGTTCTTC CASSGETRLSYNEQFF
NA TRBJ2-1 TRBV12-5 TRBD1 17 TGTGCTAGTGGTTTGGGGGTCCGTCAGGGGGCCTACAATGAGCAGTTCTTC CASGLGVRQGAYNEQFF
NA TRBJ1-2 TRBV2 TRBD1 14 TGTGCCAGCAGGGGACAGGGCTTTATCTATGGCTACACCTTC CASRGQGFIYGYTF
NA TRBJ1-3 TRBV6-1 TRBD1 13 TGTGCCAGCAGCGGGACAGAAAGAAACACCATATATTTT CASSGTERNTIYF
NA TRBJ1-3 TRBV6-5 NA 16 TGTGCCAGCAGTTACTCAAGGGCGGGGTGGGGAAACACCATATATTTT CASSYSRAGWGNTIYF
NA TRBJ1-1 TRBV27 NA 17 TGTGCCAGCAGTTTCTTCGGGGTTCAGGGGATGAACACTGAAGCTTTCTTT CASSFFGVQGMNTEAFF
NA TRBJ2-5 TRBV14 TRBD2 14 TGTGCCAGCAGCCAAGGGGCGGGAGCGGAGACCCAGTACTTC CASSQGAGAETQYF
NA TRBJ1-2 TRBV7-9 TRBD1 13 TGTGCCAGCAGCTTCGGGGACAGGGATGGCTACACCTTC CASSFGDRDGYTF
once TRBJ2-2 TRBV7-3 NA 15 TGTGCCAGCAGTCTCCGTCCCCTGAACACCGGGGAGCTGTTTTTT CASSLRPLNTGELFF
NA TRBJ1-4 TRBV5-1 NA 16 TGCGCCAGCAGCTTGGCACGGCAGGGGAGTCATGAAAAACTGTTTTTT CASSLARQGSHEKLFF
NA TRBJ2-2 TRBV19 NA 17 TGTGCCAGTAGTGGCTTGGTCGGAAGCGGTCACACCGGGGAGCTGTTTTTT CASSGLVGSGHTGELFF
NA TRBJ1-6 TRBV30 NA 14 TGTGCCTGGAGCGCGGACAGTAATAATTCACCCCTCCACTTT CAWSADSNNSPLHF
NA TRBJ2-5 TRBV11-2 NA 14 TGTGCCAGCAGCTTAGCGGGGGGCGGGGAGACCCAGTACTTC CASSLAGGGETQYF
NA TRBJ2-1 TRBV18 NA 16 TGTGCCAGCTCACCGCTCCGGGACTCTAGCTACAGTGAGCAGTTCTTC CASSPLRDSSYSEQFF
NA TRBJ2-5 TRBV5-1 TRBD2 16 TGCGCCAGCAGCTTGGCCCTAGCGGGGGCCCAAGAGACCCAGTACTTC CASSLALAGAQETQYF
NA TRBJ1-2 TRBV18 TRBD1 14 TGTGCCAGCTCACCACTGGGACAGTCGACTGGCTACACCTTC CASSPLGQSTGYTF
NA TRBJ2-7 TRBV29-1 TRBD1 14 TGCAGCGTTGAATCAGGGGGACGCTCCTACGAGCAGTACTTC CSVESGGRSYEQYF
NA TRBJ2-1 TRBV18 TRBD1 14 TGTGCCAGCTCACCCGCGGACAGGGGAAATGAGCAGTTCTTC CASSPADRGNEQFF
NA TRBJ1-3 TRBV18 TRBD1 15 TGTGCCAGCTCACCGGGACAGGGATCAGGAAACACCATATATTTT CASSPGQGSGNTIYF
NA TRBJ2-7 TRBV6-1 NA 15 TGTGTCAGTGGGTTGTGGGGAGGCAGCTCCTACGAGCAGTACTTC CVSGLWGGSSYEQYF
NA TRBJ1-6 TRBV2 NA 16 TGTGCCAGCAGTCCCACTATGAGCTCCTATAATTCACCCCTCCACTTT CASSPTMSSYNSPLHF
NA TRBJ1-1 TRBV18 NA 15 TGTGCCAGCTCACCACCGTGGACAAACTACGATGAAGCTTTCTTT CASSPPWTNYDEAFF
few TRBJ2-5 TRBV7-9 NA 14 TGTGCCAGCAGCTTAGCACAGGGTAGAGAGACCCAGTACTTC CASSLAQGRETQYF
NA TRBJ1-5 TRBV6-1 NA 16 TGTGCCAGCAGTGCCCTGGGACAATTCCGTGGTCAGCCCCAGCATTTT CASSALGQFRGQPQHF
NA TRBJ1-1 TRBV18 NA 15 TGTGCCAGCTCACCACGGGACAAACAGAACACTGAAGCTTTCTTT CASSPRDKQNTEAFF
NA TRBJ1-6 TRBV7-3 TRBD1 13 TGTGCCAGCAGCCTCTCCGGGACAGGGTCGCTCCACTTT CASSLSGTGSLHF
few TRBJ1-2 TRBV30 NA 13 TGTGCCCTACAGAGCAGAGCTAACTATGGCTACACCTTC CALQSRANYGYTF
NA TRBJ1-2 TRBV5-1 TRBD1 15 TGCGCCAGCAGCTTCGGGACAGAAACTAACTATGGCTACACCTTC CASSFGTETNYGYTF
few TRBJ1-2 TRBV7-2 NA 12 TGTGCCAGCAGCTTAGGGCCAGGGAAAAACACCTTC CASSLGPGKNTF
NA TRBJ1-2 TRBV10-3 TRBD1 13 TGTGCCATCACTCCGGACAGGGAAGGTGGCTACACCTTC CAITPDREGGYTF
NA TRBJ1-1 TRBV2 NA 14 TGTGCCAGCGGAGGGGGGGGGCGTCGGACTGAAGCTTTCTTT CASGGGGRRTEAFF
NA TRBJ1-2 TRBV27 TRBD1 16 TGTGCCAGCAGTTCCGGCTGGGACAGGGGGCGTGTGGGCTACACCTTC CASSSGWDRGRVGYTF
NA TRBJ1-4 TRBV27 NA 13 TGTGCCAGCAGATCCCTCGGGGGGCCGCAGCTGTTTTTT CASRSLGGPQLFF
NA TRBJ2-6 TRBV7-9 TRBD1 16 TGTGCCGACCGGACAGGGGTCTCCTCTGGGGCCAACGTCCTGACTTTC CADRTGVSSGANVLTF
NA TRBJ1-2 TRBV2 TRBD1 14 TGTGCCAGCGCGGGGCAGGGGGCAAACTATGGCTACACCTTC CASAGQGANYGYTF
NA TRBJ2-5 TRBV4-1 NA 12 TGCGCCAGCGGGGGGTACCAAGAGACCCAGTACTTC CASGGYQETQYF
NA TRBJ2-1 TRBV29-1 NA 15 TGCAGCGTTCAAGACAATGGGGGCCTCTACAATGAGCAGTTCTTC CSVQDNGGLYNEQFF
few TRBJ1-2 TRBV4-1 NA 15 TGCGCCAGCAGCCCTACCGTTACAGCCAGCTATGGCTACACCTTC CASSPTVTASYGYTF
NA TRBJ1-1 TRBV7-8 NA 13 TGTGCCAGCAGCTTAGCAGGACAGCCTGAAGCTTTCTTT CASSLAGQPEAFF
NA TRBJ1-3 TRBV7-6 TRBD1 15 TGTGCCAGCAGCTTGACAGGGGGCTATGGAAACACCATATATTTT CASSLTGGYGNTIYF
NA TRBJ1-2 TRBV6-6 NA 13 TGTGCCAGCAGTCCAGACACCTTCTATGGCTACACCTTC CASSPDTFYGYTF